The 11 T cell receptor beta chains presented below share a single source sample, sequenced in a study of beta chain features in type 1 diabetes. Every isolated RNA sample was fully reverse transcribed, so sequencing captured expressed TCRB transcripts. Repertoires were generated with immunoSEQ multiplex PCR, while TCRdb's copy carries only in-frame clones and drops some. The sample comprises 500,000 to 800,000 clones, around 12% of which are singletons, and 0.09% to 0.15% rests with the top ten. These TCRs are of unknown antigen specificity. The study, taken as a whole, reports: Across all four CD4+ subsets, people with type 1 diabetes showed modestly shorter TCRB CDR3s.

Sequencing was carried out using naive CD4+ T cells from blood. These receptors were obtained from a man between 25 and 39 years old with type 1 diabetes.

This clone was picked up a small number of times. The chain combines TRBV12-5 with TRBJ2-1; 8 positions match TRBD2. V lost 2 bases to trimming and J lost 2 bases; unmatched junction nucleotides: 5. Germline CDR1 LGHNT, CDR2 FRNRAP. The CDR3 is 16 residues long. The CDR3 here is CASGLWLAGPYNEQFF. For the CDR3, the DNA is TGTGCTAGTGGTTTGTGGCTAGCGGGCCCCTACAATGAGCAGTTCTTC.

This clone was picked up a small number of times. V usage is TRBV4-3 and J usage is TRBJ1-4; TRBD1 matches at 10 bases. Germline V gives CDR1 LGHNA, CDR2 YSLEER. V shed 0 bases, J shed 6 bases, and the junction held 4 bases outside the gene matches. CDR3 length: 16 residues. CDR3 residues: CASSQEPDRGHEKLFF. CDR3 bases: TGCGCCAGCAGCCAAGAACCCGACAGGGGGCATGAAAAACTGTTTTTT.

This clone has a handful of counts. The chain joins TRBV6-5 to TRBJ2-7; D is unresolved. Germline CDR1 is MNHEY and CDR2 is SVGAGI. V lost 8 bases to trimming and J lost 2 bases, with 13 bases between them. There are 13 residues in the CDR3. CDR3 residues: CASWTDGTYEQYF. As DNA, the CDR3 is TGTGCCAGCTGGACCGACGGAACCTACGAGCAGTACTTC.

The sample holds a few counts of this clone. This chain links TRBV18 with TRBJ1-5; 7 nucleotides match TRBD1. The ends lost 5 bases at V and 6 bases at J; junction bases unmatched: 10. Per the germline V gene, CDR1 is KGHSH and CDR2 is LQKENI. This CDR3 is built from 15 residues. The CDR3 DNA is TGTGCCAGCTCAGAAGGACAGGACCCATCTCAGCCCCAGCATTTT. It translates to CASSEGQDPSQPQHF.

This clone showed up just a few times. The chain employs TRBV7-9 and TRBJ2-1, with TRBD1 matching 7 bases. The V segment lost 3 bases and the J segment 0 bases; nucleotides outside the gene matches: 2. This CDR3 comprises 15 residues. CDR1 and CDR2 from the germline V gene are SEHNR and FQNEAQ (reference sequence). The CDR3 sequence: CASSFQGDSYNEQFF. As DNA, the CDR3 is TGTGCCAGCAGCTTCCAGGGGGACTCCTACAATGAGCAGTTCTTC.

This clone was seen more than once but under ten times. In DNA form, the CDR3 reads TGTGCCAGCAGCTTTAGCAGGGCCCAGATGGAAAAACTGTTTTTT. It translates to CASSFSRAQMEKLFF. The V and J genes are TRBV7-9 and TRBJ1-4; TRBD1 is a possible D gene (5 bases). The CDR3 has 15 residues. The ends were cut back, 3 bases at V and 8 bases at J, with 16 bases in the middle. Germline-derived CDR1 and CDR2 are SEHNR and FQNEAQ (reference sequence). Together with reference TRBV7-9 and TRBJ1-4, the CDR3 gives the full variable domain: DTGVSQNPRHKITKRGQNVTFRCDPISEHNRLYWYRQTLGQGPEFLTYFQNEAQLEKSRLLSDRFSAERPKGSFSTLEIQRTEQGDSAMYLCASSFSRAQMEKLFFGSGTQLSVL.

This clone was detected a few times. In the same sample, other DNA sequences code for this CDR3. The chain carries TRBV7-9 and TRBJ2-5; TRBD1 aligns across 9 bases. V lost 3 bases, J lost 4 bases, and 3 bases stayed unmatched. The germline gives CDR1 SEHNR, CDR2 FQNEAQ (reference sequence). CDR3 size: 14 residues. CDR3 region: CASSLGTGRETQYF. CDR3 in DNA: TGTGCCAGCAGCTTGGGGACAGGGCGAGAGACCCAGTACTTC.

The chain links TRBV12-5 to TRBJ2-1; D possibly matches TRBD1 or TRBD2 (7 bases each). With 0 bases removed from V and 4 bases from J, the gap between germline ends came to 13 bases. Germline V gene lookup returns CDR1 LGHNT and CDR2 FRNRAP. The CDR3 loop spans 16 amino acids. CDR3 nucleotides: TGTGCTAGTGGTTTGGTGGGAGGGGGCAGGTACAATGAGCAGTTCTTC. It specifies CASGLVGGGRYNEQFF.

This chain links TRBV2 with TRBJ1-1; the D gene is possibly TRBD1 (5 bases). The V gene lost 10 bases and the J gene lost 4 bases, with 13 bases spanning the gap. The CDR3 is 12 residues long. CDR1 SNHLY and CDR2 FYNNEI come from the germline V gene. The CDR3 loop reads CAKGGVGTEAFF. The CDR3, as DNA: TGTGCCAAAGGAGGGGTTGGCACTGAAGCTTTCTTT.

Regarding this clone: Within the sample, other DNA sequences also encode this same CDR3. The CDR3 DNA reads TGCAGCGTGGGGAGGGGCCTGGGCACTGAAGCTTTCTTT. Its translation: CSVGRGLGTEAFF. The chain combines TRBV29-1 with TRBJ1-1; D is perhaps TRBD1 (5 bases). Per germline, CDR1 SQVTM and CDR2 ANQGSEA. V shed 6 bases and J shed 4 bases, with 15 bases lying between them. The CDR3 is made up of 13 amino acids.

The chain couples TRBV28 to TRBJ2-7, with 9 bases aligning to TRBD1. The germline V gene encodes CDR1 MDHEN and CDR2 SYDVKM. This CDR3 comprises 13 residues. The junction had 5 bases not matched to a gene; V was cut back by 7 bases and J by 4 bases. The CDR3 spells CASTGQGRYEQYF. The CDR3, as DNA: TGTGCCAGCACTGGACAGGGGAGGTACGAGCAGTACTTC.